This T cell receptor (beta chain) was captured by sequencing in a study of cytomegalovirus exposure and HLA in healthy donors. Whole-study results and caveats: In a later analysis, productive TCRs from donors in an Asian-associated ancestry cluster reportedly carried fewer N-insertions than the cohort mean. Follow-up analysis seemed to connect common viral pathogens with several of the most significant clusters identified. The study carried out a later analysis of TCR beta sequences. It associated around 17,000 of them with specific HLA alleles at a false discovery rate of 0.05.

This clone was seen more than once but under ten times. The antigen is not known. The PCR had 60 Vbeta and 13 Jbeta primers. This table comes from immunoSEQ multiplex PCR, and its TCRdb copy is limited to in-frame clones, with some not included. Of about 83,000 clones listed, 60% to 85% are singletons. Losses at the gene ends were 5 bases for V and 2 bases for J; bases not matched to a gene: 1. Germline V CDR1 and CDR2: SGHAT, FQNNGV. The CDR3 spans 13 residues. The rearrangement joins TRBV11-2 to TRBJ2-3, with 7 positions matching TRBD2. The receptor was isolated from a man between 18 and 35 years old in good health and CMV-seropositive. Sequenced sample: PBMCs. CDR3: CASSRDYTDTQYF. Here the CDR3 DNA reads TGTGCCAGCAGCCGGGACTACACAGATACGCAGTATTTT.